These 29 T cell receptor beta chains came from one sample sequenced in a study of tumor T cells in aggressive B-cell lymphoma. The assay was immunoSEQ multiplex PCR, and TCRdb's table has in-frame clones only and misses some. The sample lists around 1,600 clones; approximately 93% were seen once. Material: tumor tissue. The receptors originated from an adult with diffuse large B cell lymphoma. Some clones in this sample may be carry-over from other donors' samples.

The chain combines TRBV28 with TRBJ2-5; the D gene is possibly TRBD2 (5 bases). The CDR3 totals 13 residues. The germline CDR1 and CDR2 sequences are MDHEN and SYDVKM. Trimming shortened V by 2 bases and J by 5 bases, and 9 bases separated the two germline ends. The CDR3 here is CASSLAGRETQYF. CDR3 nucleotide sequence: TGTGCCAGCAGTTTAGCGGGCAGGGAGACCCAGTACTTC.

The rearrangement joins TRBV5-1 to TRBJ2-5; possible D gene TRBD1, 6 bases. The end of the DNA aligns better with TRBJ2-7, so the J call may be wrong. The CDR3 has 14 amino acids. The germline gives CDR1 SGHRS, CDR2 YFSETQ. CDR3 DNA sequence: TGCGCCAGCAGCTCCCCGGGACACCCCTACGAGCAGTACTTC. Protein product: CASSSPGHPYEQYF.

The genes are TRBV9 and TRBJ2-7; TRBD1 is a possible D gene (6 bases). V lost 1 base to trimming and J lost 1 base, with 18 bases between them. The germline V gene encodes CDR1 SGDLS and CDR2 YYNGEE. The CDR3 length is 17 residues. CDR3 nucleotide sequence: TGTGCCAGCAGCGTAAATGGGGGCGGACCGGGGTCCTACGAGCAGTACTTC. This encodes CASSVNGGGPGSYEQYF.

V and J are TRBV6-1 and TRBJ1-2; D is ambiguous. Between the trimmed V and J ends, which lost 7 bases and 4 bases, there was a span of 7 bases. CDR1 and CDR2 from the germline V gene are MNHNS and SASEGT. This CDR3 region has 11 residues. The chain's CDR3 is CASNRIYGYTF. The DNA for the CDR3 is TGTGCCAGCAATAGAATCTATGGCTACACCTTC.

The rearrangement joins TRBV2 to TRBJ1-5; tentative D call: TRBD1 (5 bases). Germline values: CDR1 SNHLY, CDR2 FYNNEI. V lost 1 base and J 5 bases, leaving 6 bases between the germline ends. CDR3 size: 13 residues. This CDR3 is CASSEGGDQPQHF. The CDR3 DNA sequence: TGTGCCAGCAGTGAAGGGGGGGATCAGCCCCAGCATTTT.

This sequence joins TRBV28 and TRBJ2-7, with D perhaps matching TRBD1 (5 bases). Germline V CDR1 and CDR2: MDHEN, SYDVKM. Trimming cost V 5 bases and J 7 bases, with 18 bases left between them. The CDR3 totals 14 residues. As DNA, the CDR3 is TGTGCCAGCAGTGCCTACAGGACCAACTATGAGCAGTACTTC. It is translated as CASSAYRTNYEQYF.

The V and J genes are TRBV7-9 and TRBJ2-3; D is uncertain. Between the trimmed V and J ends, which lost 1 base and 0 bases, there was a span of 8 bases. The CDR3 extends over 15 amino acids. CDR1 and CDR2 (germline): SEHNR, FQNEAQ (reference sequence). CDR3 loop: CASSLGTGSTDTQYF. The CDR3 nucleotides are TGTGCCAGCAGCTTAGGTACGGGTAGCACAGATACGCAGTATTTT.

This clone was found once. The gene calls are TRBV5-1 and TRBJ2-7; D possibly corresponds to TRBD2 (5 bases). The CDR3 spans 14 residues. V lost 4 bases and J lost 0, with 11 bases in between. CDR1 is SGHRS and CDR2 is YFSETQ in the germline V gene. The DNA of the CDR3 is TGCGCCAGCAGCCGGACTGCAGCCTCCTACGAGCAGTACTTC. It yields the protein CASSRTAASYEQYF. Full variable domain (rest looked up from reference TRBV5-1 and TRBJ2-7): KAGVTQTPRYLIKTRGQQVTLSCSPISGHRSVSWYQQTPGQGLQFLFEYFSETQRNKGNFPGRFSGRQFSNSRSEMNVSTLELGDSALYLCASSRTAASYEQYFGPGTRLTVT.

The CDR3 sequence: CASKRGGPMNTEAFF. CDR3 DNA sequence: TGTGCCAGTAAGAGAGGGGGTCCCATGAACACTGAAGCTTTCTTT. The rearrangement links TRBV19 to TRBJ1-1; TRBD1 is a possible D gene (6 bases). Trimming left V 7 bases short and J 0 bases short, with 15 bases between. Germline V gives CDR1 LNHDA, CDR2 SQIVND (reference sequence). CDR3 length equals 15 residues. Based on the CDR3 plus reference TRBV19 and TRBJ1-1, the full variable domain is DGGITQSPKYLFRKEGQNVTLSCEQNLNHDAMYWYRQDPGQGLRLIYYSQIVNDFQKGDIAEGYSVSREKKESFPLTVTSAQKNPTAFYLCASKRGGPMNTEAFFGQGTRLTVV.

The chain is built from TRBV2 and TRBJ2-1; TRBD2 might be the D (6 bases). The CDR3 is made up of 14 amino acids. Germline-derived CDR1 and CDR2 are SNHLY and FYNNEI. The V end lost 8 bases, the J end lost 4 bases, and 15 bases lay between the germline ends. The CDR3 loop is CASSPGGSYNEQFF. CDR3 coding DNA: TGTGCCAGCTCCCCCGGGGGTTCATACAATGAGCAGTTCTTC.

The chain links TRBV9 to TRBJ2-2, with a weak D call TRBD2 (6 bases). From germline, CDR1 is SGDLS and CDR2 YYNGEE. CDR3 length: 14 amino acids. Trimming shortened V by 4 bases and J by 5 bases, and 12 bases separated the two germline ends. CDR3 protein: CASSWGVGTGELFF. The CDR3 DNA follows: TGTGCCAGCAGCTGGGGGGTAGGAACCGGGGAGCTGTTTTTT.

Worth noting for this clone: At one boundary the junction diverges from the germline segment, which might be a read error. The genes are TRBV7-7 and TRBJ2-2; the D gene is possibly TRBD1 (5 bases). Per the germline V gene, CDR1 is SSHAT and CDR2 is FNYEAQ (reference sequence). The CDR3 contains 13 residues. CDR3 coding DNA: TGTGCTAGCAGCCCTCAGGGTACCGGGGAGCTGTTTTTT. Translated: CASSPQGTGELFF. Filled out from reference TRBV7-7 and TRBJ2-2, the complete variable domain reads GAGVSQSPRYKVTKRGQDVTLRCDPISSHATLYWYQQALGQGPEFLTYFNYEAQPDKSGLPSDRFSAERPEGSISTLTIQRTEQRDSAMYRCASSPQGTGELFFGEGSRLTVL.

A few counts support this clone. The J gene is TRBJ2-7, the V gene TRBV27; 8 nucleotides agree with TRBD2. The J segment lost 0 bases and the V segment lost 2 bases, leaving 12 bases of the junction unmatched. CDR3 length: 18 residues. CDR1 and CDR2 (germline): MNHEY, SMNVEV (reference sequence). Here the CDR3 DNA reads TGTGCCAGCAGTTTACGGGGGGGGCCTTTTTCTGGCTCCTACGAGCAGTACTTC. This gives the protein CASSLRGGPFSGSYEQYF.

The chain joins TRBV7-8 to TRBJ2-7; maybe TRBD1 (6 bases). The CDR3 is made up of 15 amino acids. Germline CDR1 is SGHVS and CDR2 is FQNEAQ. Trimming stripped 1 base from V and 1 base from J, with 11 bases between. The CDR3 sequence is CASSLGAGASYEQYF. CDR3 nucleotides: TGTGCCAGCAGCTTAGGGGCAGGGGCGTCCTACGAGCAGTACTTC.

The chain couples TRBV6-1 to TRBJ2-7, with TRBD1 identical over 11 bases. The CDR3 contains 14 residues. V trimming: 6 bases; J trimming: 5 bases; junction bases outside the gene matches: 6. CDR1 is MNHNS, CDR2 SASEGT, per germline. The CDR3 DNA follows: TGTGCCAGCAGCCCCCGGACAGGGGGCGACGAGCAGTACTTC. This codes for CASSPRTGGDEQYF.

The chain joins TRBV7-9 to TRBJ1-1, with a possible D match to TRBD1 (5 bases). Trimming took off 1 base at V and 5 bases at J, with 11 bases between the two ends. Germline CDR1 SEHNR, CDR2 FQNEAQ (reference sequence). The CDR3 sequence is 14 residues long. CDR3 in amino acids: CASSLGGGETEAFF. The CDR3 DNA follows: TGTGCCAGCAGCTTAGGCGGGGGGGAGACTGAAGCTTTCTTT. Based on the CDR3 plus reference TRBV7-9 and TRBJ1-1, the full variable domain is DTGVSQNPRHKITKRGQNVTFRCDPISEHNRLYWYRQTLGQGPEFLTYFQNEAQLEKSRLLSDRFSAERPKGSFSTLEIQRTEQGDSAMYLCASSLGGGETEAFFGQGTRLTVV.

The chain employs TRBV5-1 and TRBJ2-1, with D unresolved. With 3 bases removed from V and 4 bases from J, the gap between germline ends came to 8 bases. Germline V gene sequence: CDR1 SGHRS, CDR2 YFSETQ. The CDR3 has 13 amino acids. This CDR3 reads CASSSPTYNEQFF. CDR3 coding DNA: TGCGCCAGCAGCTCTCCGACTTACAATGAGCAGTTCTTC.

This chain connects TRBV2 to TRBJ1-1, with D uncertain. The CDR3 contains 11 residues. Germline CDR1 SNHLY, CDR2 FYNNEI. Trimming shortened V by 6 bases and J by 4 bases, and 6 bases separated the two germline ends. The CDR3 nucleotides read TGTGCCAGCAGAGAGGTCACTGAAGCTTTCTTT. Its protein product is CASREVTEAFF.

The rearrangement joins TRBV20-1 to TRBJ2-3; TRBD1 matches 10 bases. Germline loops: CDR1 DFQATT, CDR2 SNEGSKA (reference sequence). The CDR3 loop spans 11 amino acids. V dropped 2 bases and J dropped 14; count of bases not matched to a gene: 4. CDR3 sequence reads: CSARSGTGVYF. In nucleotides, the CDR3 is TGCAGTGCTAGATCCGGGACAGGGGTGTATTTT.

This rearrangement joins TRBV19 to TRBJ1-1; D call uncertain. The length of the CDR3 is 14 residues. V was shortened by 5 bases and J by 2 bases, with 12 bases between the two germline ends. From germline, CDR1 is LNHDA and CDR2 SQIVND (reference sequence). The CDR3 here is CASSAGSYNTEAFF. In DNA, the CDR3 is TGTGCCAGTAGTGCGGGGTCCTATAACACTGAAGCTTTCTTT.

The chain has TRBV6-4 and TRBJ2-1, with 7 bases fitting TRBD1. The germline gives CDR1 MRHNA, CDR2 SNTAGT. This CDR3 is 16 amino acids long. V was clipped by 5 bases and J by 0 bases; unmatched bases: 7. Here the CDR3 reads CASSPVRGSSYNEQFF. The CDR3 region has the DNA TGTGCCAGCAGTCCTGTCAGGGGGAGCTCCTACAATGAGCAGTTCTTC.

The V call is TRBV7-9, the J call TRBJ1-3; D gene ambiguous. The CDR3 loop spans 15 amino acids. Germline loops: CDR1 SEHNR, CDR2 FQNEAQ (reference sequence). The ends were cut back, 5 bases at V and 0 bases at J, with 11 bases in the middle. The CDR3 sequence is CASSPLEISGNTIYF. CDR3 nucleotides: TGTGCCAGCAGCCCACTGGAGATCTCTGGAAACACCATATATTTT.

The chain joins TRBV2 to TRBJ2-1, with 11 bases that match TRBD2. Germline CDR1 is SNHLY and CDR2 is FYNNEI. V shed 4 bases, J shed 3 bases, and the junction held 5 bases outside the gene matches. This CDR3 is built from 16 residues. CDR3 sequence reads: CASSARTSGLYNEQFF. CDR3 sequence (DNA): TGTGCCAGCAGTGCACGGACTAGCGGGCTCTACAATGAGCAGTTCTTC.

This clone appeared once. The V gene is TRBV11-2, the J gene TRBJ2-1, with TRBD2 matching 9 bases. The V and J ends lost 1 base and 6 bases, in that order; junction bases with no gene match: 4. The CDR3 spans 15 residues. CDR1 SGHAT and CDR2 FQNNGV come from the germline V gene. CDR3 amino acids: CASSLAGLASNEQFF. The CDR3 nucleotides are TGTGCCAGCAGCTTAGCGGGACTAGCAAGCAATGAGCAGTTCTTC.

This clone was counted between two and nine times. This sequence joins TRBV7-9 and TRBJ2-5; 9 bases line up with TRBD1. Germline trimming cut 8 bases from V and 2 bases from J; bases unmatched to any gene: 6. CDR1 is SEHNR and CDR2 is FQNEAQ in the germline V gene (reference sequence). CDR3 length equals 14 residues. CDR3 loop: CASQGQGIQETQYF. CDR3 in DNA: TGTGCCAGCCAAGGACAGGGGATTCAAGAGACCCAGTACTTC.

The rearrangement joins TRBV28 to TRBJ1-2, with D perhaps matching TRBD1 (5 bases). The germline V and J ends were trimmed by 3 bases and 10 bases, with 12 bases remaining between them. Germline CDR1 reads MDHEN; CDR2 reads SYDVKM. The CDR3 has 12 amino acids. Written as DNA, the CDR3 is TGTGCCAGCAGTTTGGGGCAGGGCGCCTACACCTTC. Protein: CASSLGQGAYTF.

The chain uses TRBV9 and TRBJ2-7, with TRBD1 matching over 8 bases. From germline, CDR1 is SGDLS and CDR2 YYNGEE. J lost 2 bases, V lost 3 bases, and 7 bases had no gene match. This CDR3 region has 15 residues. The CDR3 DNA sequence: TGTGCCAGCAGCGAAGGACAGGGAAGTCCCTACGAGCAGTACTTC. Amino acids: CASSEGQGSPYEQYF.

This clone was recorded only once. This chain connects TRBV18 to TRBJ1-5; D possibly corresponds to TRBD2 (5 bases). The end of the DNA fits TRBJ2-3 better, so the J call may be wrong. The CDR3 is 17 residues long. The V gene's germline CDR1 is KGHSH and CDR2 LQKENI. CDR3: CASSPPTRRFLNQPQYF. Written as DNA, the CDR3 is TGTGCCAGCTCACCCCCCACGAGGAGGTTCCTCAATCAGCCCCAGTATTTT.

This chain joins TRBV19 and TRBJ1-1; D may be TRBD1 (6 bases). This CDR3 is built from 14 residues. Germline CDR1 reads LNHDA; CDR2 reads SQIVND (reference sequence). V gave up 7 bases and J gave up 4 bases, with 16 bases separating them. DNA for the CDR3: TGTGCCAGTAAAAAAGGGGGTATAGGCACTGAAGCTTTCTTT. Its translation: CASKKGGIGTEAFF.